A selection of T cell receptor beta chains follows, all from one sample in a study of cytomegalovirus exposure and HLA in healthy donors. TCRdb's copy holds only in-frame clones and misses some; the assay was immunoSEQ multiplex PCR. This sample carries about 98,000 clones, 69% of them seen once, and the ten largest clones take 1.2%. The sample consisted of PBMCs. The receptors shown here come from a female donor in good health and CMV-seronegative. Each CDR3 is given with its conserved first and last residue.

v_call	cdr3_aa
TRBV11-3	CASSTHRATNEKLFF
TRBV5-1	CASSFTTGGSYNEQFF
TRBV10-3	CAIGTSGTNEQFF
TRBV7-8	CASSFPKDTQYF
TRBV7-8	CASSLSTGDNYEQYF
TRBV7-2	CASSLPSGGSGETQYF
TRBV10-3	CAISDAGGTEAFF
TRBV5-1	CASSLEGGRANGELFF
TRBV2	CASRLGHLKNIQYF
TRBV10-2	CASSEVANYGYTF
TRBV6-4	CASSDSSGSYNEQFF